The clone carrying this T cell receptor (beta chain) was counted ten times or more. Losses at the gene ends were 0 bases for V and 10 bases for J; bases not matched to a gene: 10. Germline CDR1 reads MDHEN; CDR2 reads SYDVKM. CDR3 length: 16 amino acids. The sample is drawn from a study of T cells in Graves' hyperthyroidism and ophthalmopathy. RNA transcripts gave rise to amplified TCR beta CDR3 regions. The HTBI set primed first-round TCR CDR3 RT-PCR. TCRdb independently ran MiXCR on the multiplex PCR reads; one entry per CDR3 protein. The data hold 220,000 or so distinct CDR3 sequences, with 15% to 20% observed a single time.

Input material: blood. The chain is built from TRBV28 and TRBJ2-3; 10 nucleotides line up with TRBD1. This receptor was taken from a woman under 30 with Graves' ophthalmopathy. CDR3 loop: CASSLWGQGRSDAQYF. The DNA for the CDR3 is TGTGCCAGCAGTTTATGGGGACAGGGGAGAAGCGATGCGCAGTATTTT.